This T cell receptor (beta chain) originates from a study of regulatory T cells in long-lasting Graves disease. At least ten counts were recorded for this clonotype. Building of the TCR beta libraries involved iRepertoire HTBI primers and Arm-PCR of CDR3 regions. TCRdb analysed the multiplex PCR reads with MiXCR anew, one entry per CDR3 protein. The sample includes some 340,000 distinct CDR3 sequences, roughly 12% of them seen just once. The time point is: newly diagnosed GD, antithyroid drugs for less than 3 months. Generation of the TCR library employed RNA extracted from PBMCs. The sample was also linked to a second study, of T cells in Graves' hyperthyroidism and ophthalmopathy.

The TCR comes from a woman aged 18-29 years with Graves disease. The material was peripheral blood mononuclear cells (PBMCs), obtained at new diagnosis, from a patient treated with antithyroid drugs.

CDR3 DNA: TGTGCCAGCAGTGCCGGGAACACTGAAGCTTTCTTT. Translating gives CASSAGNTEAFF. The rearrangement uses TRBV2 and TRBJ1-1; D unresolved. The germline gives CDR1 SNHLY, CDR2 FYNNEI. V lost 4 bases and J lost 1, with 4 bases in between. This CDR3 is built from 12 residues.